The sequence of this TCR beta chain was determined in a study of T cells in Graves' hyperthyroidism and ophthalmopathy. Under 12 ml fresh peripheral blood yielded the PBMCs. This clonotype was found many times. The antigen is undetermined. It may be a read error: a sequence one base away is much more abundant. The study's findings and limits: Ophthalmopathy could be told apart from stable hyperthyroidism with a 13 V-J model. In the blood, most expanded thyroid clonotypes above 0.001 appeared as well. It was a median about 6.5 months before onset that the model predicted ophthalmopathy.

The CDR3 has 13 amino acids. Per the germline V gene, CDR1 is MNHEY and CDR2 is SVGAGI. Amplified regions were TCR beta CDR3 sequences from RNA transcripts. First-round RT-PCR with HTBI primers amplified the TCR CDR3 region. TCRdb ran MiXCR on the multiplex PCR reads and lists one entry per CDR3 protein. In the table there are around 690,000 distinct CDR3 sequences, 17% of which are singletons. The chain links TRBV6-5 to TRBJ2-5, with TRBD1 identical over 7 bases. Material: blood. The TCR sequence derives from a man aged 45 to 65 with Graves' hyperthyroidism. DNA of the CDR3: TGTGTCAGCAGCGCCAGACAGGGACAGACCCAGTACTTC. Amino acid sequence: CVSSARQGQTQYF.